The 2 T cell receptor beta chains below come from one sample, sequenced in a study of radiotherapy plus CTLA-4 blockade in lung cancer. The protocol was immunoSEQ multiplex PCR, while the TCRdb copy is restricted to in-frame clones and leaves out a portion. The sample records tens of thousands of clones, around 84% being singletons. The source material was peripheral blood, sampled from a patient treated with radiotherapy plus ipilimumab. Receptors were obtained from a human donor with non-small cell lung cancer that progressed on radiotherapy plus ipilimumab.

The CDR3 region is CASSFTQGESFF. The CDR3 bases are TGTGCCAGCAGCTTTACACAGGGGGAATCTTTCTTT. The chain couples TRBV7-2 to TRBJ1-1; 8 bases line up with TRBD1. With 3 bases clipped from V and 12 bases from J, the junction kept 6 bases outside the gene matches. This CDR3 is built from 12 residues. Germline values: CDR1 SGHTA, CDR2 FQGNSA.

This clone appeared a single time. The chain recombines TRBV7-2 with TRBJ2-7; TRBD1 is a possible D gene (6 bases). CDR1 and CDR2 from the germline V gene are SGHTA and FQGNSA. V dropped 1 base and J dropped 1 base, with 11 bases sitting between them. The length of the CDR3 is 15 residues. In DNA, the CDR3 is TGTGCCAGCAGCTTAGTACAGGGTTTTTCCTACGAGCAGTACTTC. Translation: CASSLVQGFSYEQYF.